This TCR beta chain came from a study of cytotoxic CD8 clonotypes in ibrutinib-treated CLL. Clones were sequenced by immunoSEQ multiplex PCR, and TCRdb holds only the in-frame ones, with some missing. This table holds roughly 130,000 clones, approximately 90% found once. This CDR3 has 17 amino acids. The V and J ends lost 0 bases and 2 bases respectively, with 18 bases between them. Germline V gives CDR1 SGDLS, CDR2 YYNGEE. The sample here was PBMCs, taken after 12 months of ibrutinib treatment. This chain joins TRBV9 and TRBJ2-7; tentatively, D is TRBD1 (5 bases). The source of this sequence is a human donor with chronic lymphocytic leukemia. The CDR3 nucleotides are TGTGCCAGCAGCGTAGGGCAGGGCACAGGCAGTACCTACGAGCAGTACTTC. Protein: CASSVGQGTGSTYEQYF.